This TCR beta chain was found in a study of shared clonotypes between healthy human individuals (dated by TCRdb to 2020 to 2022). Looking at the study overall: A few men and a couple of women, aged 18 to 49 years, made up the cohort. For each donor, three plates each were used for CD4 naive and CD4 memory, two plates were used for CD8 naive, and one plate was used for CD8 memory. Leukapheresis yielded between about 0.8 and 8.9 billion PBMCs per donor. Libraries were prepared and TCR repertoires were sequenced by different laboratories using diverse techniques, in order to increase sequencing depth and limit assay-specific biases. To estimate repertoire size and how much clonotypes are shared between individuals, the study performed deep sequencing of blood TCR repertoires from roughly five healthy adults. Findings and caveats that apply to the study as a whole: Naive subsets generally had larger estimated clonotype richness than memory subsets did. Across a few donors, approximately 5% of naive CD4, 3.5% of naive CD8, 2% to 2.5% of memory CD4, and under 0.45% of memory CD8 clonotypes were shared. The genetic and exposure-history diversity represented was limited by the small number of donors. Only blood was sampled, and tissue TCR repertoires likely differ from those in blood. Compared with non-shared clonotypes, the clonotypes found in all four sorted-subset donors had higher generation probabilities. Rarefaction of sorted-subset datasets indicated incomplete sequencing despite the large sequencing depth. Pairwise subsampling led to the expectation that sequencing depth would affect the degree of clonotype sharing among donors.

TCR CDR3 regions were amplified from genomic DNA by multiplex PCR using the deep immunoSEQ assay. Extracted genomic DNA from each cell subset was spread evenly across all wells of several immunoSEQ 96-well plates, with each plate serving as a replicate. For sorted subsets, roughly 200 ng of genomic DNA, equivalent to around 29,000 T cell genomes, went into each replicate PCR. The purified libraries were quantified using a Qubit 3.0 fluorometer, sized with a Bioanalyzer 2100, and then quantified again using the KAPA Library Quantification kit. Every immunoSEQ 96-well plate was sequenced on a dedicated single-read 150-cycle Illumina NextSeq 550 flow cell. The original methods were these. The immunoSEQ output contained only junctional sequences without quality scores, so filtering could not match that applied to full-length reads. Sequences were annotated with PyIR, a Python wrapper for IgBLAST v1.9, using IMGT germline references to assign V/J genes and CDR3. Reads were removed for weak V/J assignments (E-value above 1e-6), missing CDR3, stop codons, out-of-frame junctions, or ambiguous translated residues. V3J clonotypes were defined by identical inferred V gene, J gene, and CDR3 amino acid sequence. To compute the percentage overlap between repertoires, the number of shared unique clonotypes was divided by the size of the smaller repertoire. Repertoire richness was assessed with RTK rarefaction, the Chao1 estimator, and Recon v2.1 estimates of unobserved clonotypes. For all TCRbeta clonotypes obtained by the gDNA method from a few donors, generation probabilities were computed with OLGA. TCRdb holds this immuneACCESS table with in-frame rearrangements only. Some clones are missing; in checked studies, unresolved V genes explain under half, and the rest has no known cause. For V, J and clone size, that table is used; D and trimming come from the DNA. The sample table records under 750,000 clones; 72% of these occur just once. Around 1.8% of the sample belongs to the ten largest clones.

The donors were healthy, HIV-negative adults who had no recently reported acute infections or vaccinations. Every donor was a Caucasian adult living in Nashville, Tennessee, USA. CD4+ T cells were enriched by magnetic negative selection; naive cells were then positively selected on CD45RA, and the negative fraction formed the memory subset. Blood was collected by leukapheresis, and PBMCs were isolated by Ficoll-Histopaque density gradient centrifugation and then cryopreserved in liquid nitrogen vapor phase. Analytical flow cytometry was used to check the purity and quantity of each magnetically sorted T cell population. Genomic DNA was isolated from every sorted fraction and measured by UV absorbance on a Nanodrop 2000c. Note on this clone: It has no known antigen specificity. No base quality information exists; no much larger clone differs at one position.

The CDR3 covers 17 residues, taking in both the cysteine and the phenylalanine. The read is trimmed to its CDR3 DNA, 51 bases read in frame from base 1. The receptor's source is a woman aged 25 to 45 in good health. The sample consisted of memory CD4+ T cells sorted from blood. Reading the label with the study, this specimen's cell subset or site is: CD45RA-negative fraction. The sequence links TRBV21-1 to TRBJ1-5. TRBV21-1 is classified as a pseudogene. This receptor has the CDR3 CASSIGRDPYSNQPQHF. At the DNA level, the sequence is TGTGCCAGCAGTATCGGACGGGACCCTTATAGCAATCAGCCCCAGCATTTT.